The clone carrying this T cell receptor beta chain showed up many times. What it binds is unknown. The data are from a study of identical twins. Study conclusions and caveats: Beta out-of-frame sequences displayed a weaker excess of sharing between twins.

This CDR3 has 15 residues. CDR1 SGHTA and CDR2 FQGNSA come from the germline V gene. V lost 1 base to trimming and J lost 0 bases, with 10 bases between them. Template switching created a universal primer site, and the cDNA included unique molecular identifiers. From the 5' RACE reads, TCRdb called clonotypes with MiXCR, one entry per CDR3 protein. The sample contains roughly 690,000 distinct CDR3 sequences, around 21% of which appear only once. The sample was also reused in another study, on T cells expressing NK-cell markers. That report adds: Certain NKG2C+ T cell clones were expanded, and their HCMV specificity remained unclear.

The origin of this receptor is a woman aged 18-30 years in good health. The specimen sequenced was PBMCs. The chain carries TRBV7-2 and TRBJ2-7; the D is unclear. The CDR3 DNA sequence: TGTGCCAGCAGCTTAGTGGTGGGAAGCTCCTACGAGCAGTACTTC. As protein: CASSLVVGSSYEQYF.